Presented here are 8 T cell receptor beta chains from one specimen sequenced in a study of blood T cell repertoires in COVID-19. This table comes from immunoSEQ multiplex PCR, and its TCRdb copy is limited to in-frame clones, with some not included. Among 35,000 to 50,000 clones listed, about 90% were seen once. Sequencing input: peripheral blood. The receptor source for this set is a woman in her twenties or thirties in a cohort sampled during active COVID-19.

This clone turned up a few times. The CDR3 reads CASSERGSNQPQHF. Here the CDR3 DNA reads TGTGCCAGCAGTGAAAGGGGAAGCAATCAGCCCCAGCATTTT. The V and J genes are TRBV5-5 and TRBJ1-5; a weak D match, TRBD1 (5 bases). Trimming cost V 5 bases and J 1 base, with 10 bases left between them. Germline CDR1 is SGHKS and CDR2 is YYEKEE (reference sequence). The CDR3 covers 14 residues.

V is TRBV5-1 and J is TRBJ1-6, with 7 nucleotides matching TRBD1. V trimming: 5 bases; J trimming: 5 bases; junction bases outside the gene matches: 13. Germline CDR1 and CDR2: SGHRS and YFSETQ. The CDR3 runs to 17 residues. CDR3 bases: TGCGCCAGCAGACCTGGGACAGCCTCCCTCCATAATTCACCCCTCCACTTT. Protein product: CASRPGTASLHNSPLHF.

The J gene is TRBJ2-7, the V gene TRBV5-5; TRBD1 is a possible D gene (5 bases). Deletions cut 5 bases from V and 0 bases from J, with 12 bases between. From germline, CDR1 is SGHKS and CDR2 YYEKEE (reference sequence). This CDR3 spans 14 amino acids. The CDR3 DNA is TGTGCCAGCAGTCGACAGACAAGCTCCTACGAGCAGTACTTC. As protein: CASSRQTSSYEQYF.

The J gene is TRBJ2-5, the V gene TRBV11-2, with 12 bases lining up with TRBD2. This CDR3 region has 18 residues. V gave up 5 bases and J gave up 2 bases; unmatched junction bases: 12. The germline V gene encodes CDR1 SGHAT and CDR2 FQNNGV. CDR3 loop: CASSRPGKTSGGQETQYF. CDR3 nucleotides: TGTGCCAGCAGCCGCCCCGGAAAGACTAGCGGGGGACAAGAGACCCAGTACTTC.

This clone was seen just once. The chain links TRBV5-1 to TRBJ1-1; no clear D. Germline V gene lookup returns CDR1 SGHRS and CDR2 YFSETQ. V was shortened by 1 base and J by 5 bases, with 9 bases between the two germline ends. This CDR3 spans 13 amino acids. The CDR3 bases are TGCGCCAGCAGCTTGTACCAGACTACTGAAGCTTTCTTT. As protein: CASSLYQTTEAFF. The whole variable domain, filled in from reference TRBV5-1 and TRBJ1-1, reads KAGVTQTPRYLIKTRGQQVTLSCSPISGHRSVSWYQQTPGQGLQFLFEYFSETQRNKGNFPGRFSGRQFSNSRSEMNVSTLELGDSALYLCASSLYQTTEAFFGQGTRLTVV.

This chain joins TRBV7-2 and TRBJ2-1; no definite D call. The germline V and J ends were trimmed by 6 bases and 2 bases, with 5 bases remaining between them. This CDR3 is 12 amino acids long. Germline V gene sequence: CDR1 SGHTA, CDR2 FQGNSA. CDR3: CASSFAYNEQFF. CDR3 DNA: TGTGCCAGCAGTTTCGCCTACAATGAGCAGTTCTTC.

This chain links TRBV28 with TRBJ1-3, with 9 bases fitting TRBD1. CDR1 is MDHEN, CDR2 SYDVKM, per germline. The CDR3 is made up of 16 amino acids. Trimming removed 2 bases from V and 3 bases from J; junction bases left unmatched: 5. The CDR3 DNA reads as TGTGCCAGCAGTTTACCCGGGACAGGGATTGGAAACACCATATATTTT. Its protein product is CASSLPGTGIGNTIYF.

This rearrangement joins TRBV5-8 to TRBJ1-1, with TRBD1 as a possible D gene (5 bases). Germline V lookup: CDR1 SGHTS, CDR2 YDEGEE. The CDR3 spans 13 residues. Trimming pared 9 bases from V and 0 bases from J, leaving 12 bases between. The CDR3 spells CATQGLVNTEAFF. The CDR3 DNA reads TGTGCCACTCAGGGCCTCGTGAACACTGAAGCTTTCTTT.